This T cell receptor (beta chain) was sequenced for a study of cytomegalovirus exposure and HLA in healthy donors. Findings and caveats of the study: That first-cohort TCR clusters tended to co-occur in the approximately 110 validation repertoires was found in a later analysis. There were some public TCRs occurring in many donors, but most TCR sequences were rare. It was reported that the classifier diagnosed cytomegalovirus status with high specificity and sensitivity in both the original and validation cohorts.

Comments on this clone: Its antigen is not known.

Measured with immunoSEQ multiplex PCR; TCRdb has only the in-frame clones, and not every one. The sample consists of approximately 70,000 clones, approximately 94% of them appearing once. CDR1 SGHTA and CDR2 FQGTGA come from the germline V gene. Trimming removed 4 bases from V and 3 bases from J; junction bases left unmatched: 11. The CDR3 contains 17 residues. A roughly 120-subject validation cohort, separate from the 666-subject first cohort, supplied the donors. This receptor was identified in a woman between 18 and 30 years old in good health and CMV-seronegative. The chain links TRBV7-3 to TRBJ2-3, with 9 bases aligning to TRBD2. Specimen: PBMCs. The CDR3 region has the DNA TGTGCCAGCAGCTCCTTCCCGGGCGGGGGGGGGACAGATACGCAGTATTTT. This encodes CASSSFPGGGGTDTQYF.